This T cell receptor beta chain was documented in a study of T cell repertoires in cytomegalovirus infection. Study summary: CMV infection together with matching HLA type was indicated by public TCR beta signatures.

Study-level points and caveats: Within the response measured ex vivo, HLA-C-restricted CMV-specific TCR beta clonotypes were dominant. Cumulative frequency of public TCR beta families picked out carriers of CMV plus the relevant HLA.

In regard to this clonotype: Its antigen remains unidentified.

This CDR3 is built from 14 residues. V was clipped by 5 bases and J by 4 bases, with 14 bases between them. Each CDR3 protein gets one entry after TCRdb re-called the reads with MiXCR. The sample yields about 600,000 distinct CDR3 sequences, 20% to 25% seen once. The receptor comes from a human donor in good health (CMV status not recorded). Some clones in this sample may be carry-over from other donors' samples. J is TRBJ1-2 and V is TRBV12-3 or TRBV12-4; D gene uncertain. The sequenced sample consisted of CD8+ T cells from PBMCs. CDR3 nucleotide sequence: TGTGCCAGCAGTCTGGTCCAAACTTTCTATGGCTACACCTTC. As protein: CASSLVQTFYGYTF.